This entry is about one TCR beta chain. The data derive from a study of patients and donors after allogeneic stem cell transplantation. TCRdb fed the RT-PCR reads into MiXCR, producing one record per CDR3 protein. The profile covers approximately 140,000 distinct CDR3 sequences, with 30% to 45% appearing a single time and 50% taken by the ten largest. Sample: blood, either unsorted or a sorted T cell fraction (not recorded which). This sequence originates from a human donor who was either an allogeneic HSCT recipient or a stem cell or donor lymphocyte infusion donor (not recorded which). It is not recorded whose cells these are; they may come from a transplant donor.

DNA of the CDR3: TGTGCCAGCAGTTACTCGGGGACAGCCAATTCACCCCTCCACTTT. Translated, it gives CASSYSGTANSPLHF. This chain uses TRBV6-6 with TRBJ1-6; 7 bases line up with TRBD1. V was clipped by 0 bases and J by 7 bases; unmatched bases: 3. This CDR3 comprises 15 residues. The germline CDR1 and CDR2 sequences are MNHNY and SVGAGI (reference sequence).